These 10 T cell receptor beta chains share one sample of origin, sequenced in a study of immune evolution from preneoplasia to lung adenocarcinoma. The method was immunoSEQ multiplex PCR; TCRdb's version includes in-frame clones alone and lacks a portion of them. This table has 3,500 to 4,500 clones, 76% appearing once. The material sequenced was FFPE lung adenocarcinoma in situ tissue. The receptors shown here come from a person aged 60 to 80 with lung adenocarcinoma.

V gene TRBV10-3 combines with J gene TRBJ2-6, with a weak D call TRBD1 (6 bases). Trimming cost V 3 bases and J 0 bases, with 12 bases left between them. The CDR3 is made up of 17 amino acids. Germline assignment: CDR1 ENHRY and CDR2 SYGVKD. CDR3 nucleotides: TGTGCCATCAGTGACCAGGGGCCGAGCTCTGGGGCCAACGTCCTGACTTTC. It codes for CAISDQGPSSGANVLTF.

The V gene is TRBV9, the J gene TRBJ2-3; D possibly corresponds to TRBD2 (6 bases). Per the germline V gene, CDR1 is SGDLS and CDR2 is YYNGEE. This CDR3 is 16 amino acids long. The germline V and J ends were trimmed by 4 bases and 5 bases, with 20 bases remaining between them. The CDR3, as DNA: TGTGCCAGCAGCCTGGGAGGCCAGACGCAAAGAGATACGCAGTATTTT. Its translation: CASSLGGQTQRDTQYF.

The CDR3 DNA reads TGTGCCTGGAGCCCCGGGTGGGGGGGGGCCGCTGAGCAGTTCTTC. Amino acid sequence: CAWSPGWGGAAEQFF. The genes are TRBV30 and TRBJ2-1, with D perhaps TRBD2 (7 bases). The CDR3 has 15 residues. The V gene's germline CDR1 is GTSNPN and CDR2 SVGIG (reference sequence). V lost 3 bases to trimming and J lost 9 bases, with 21 bases between them.

The chain recombines TRBV4-2 with TRBJ2-5; 16 bases match TRBD2. V lost 2 bases and J lost 2; bases outside the gene matches: 14. Germline loops: CDR1 LGHNA, CDR2 YNFKEQ. This CDR3 has 21 amino acids. CDR3 loop: CASSQKGTSGGALEGQETQYF. The CDR3, as DNA: TGTGCCAGCAGCCAAAAAGGGACTAGCGGGGGGGCGTTAGAGGGGCAAGAGACCCAGTACTTC.

The CDR3 loop is CASSLRELQETQYF. The DNA of the CDR3 is TGTGCCAGCAGTTTACGGGAACTCCAAGAGACCCAGTACTTC. The V and J genes are TRBV6-9 and TRBJ2-5; tentative D call: TRBD2 (5 bases). The CDR3 extends over 14 amino acids. Trimming removed 4 bases at V and 1 base at J, with 10 bases between. Germline loops: CDR1 MNHGY, CDR2 SVAAGI.

The chain joins TRBV11-2 to TRBJ2-1, with D tentatively TRBD1 or TRBD2 (6 bases each). Germline loops: CDR1 SGHAT, CDR2 FQNNGV. The V end was cut by 5 bases, the J end by 7 bases, with 18 bases between. This CDR3 region has 15 residues. This CDR3 reads CASSTQGGPDNEQFF. CDR3 DNA sequence: TGTGCCAGCAGCACCCAAGGGGGGCCGGATAATGAGCAGTTCTTC. The whole variable domain, remainder taken from reference TRBV11-2 and TRBJ2-1, is EAGVAQSPRYKIIEKRQSVAFWCNPISGHATLYWYQQILGQGPKLLIQFQNNGVVDDSQLPKDRFSAERLKGVDSTLKIQPAKLEDSAVYLCASSTQGGPDNEQFFGPGTRLTVL.

This clone was picked up a small number of times. The V call is TRBV27, the J call TRBJ2-1; 11 bases align to TRBD2. V shed 0 bases, J shed 2 bases, and the junction held 3 bases outside the gene matches. From germline, CDR1 is MNHEY and CDR2 SMNVEV (reference sequence). This CDR3 contains 17 residues. The CDR3 DNA is TGTGCCAGCAGTTTATCTCTAGCGGGGGGTCCCTACAATGAGCAGTTCTTC. Translated: CASSLSLAGGPYNEQFF.

This clone showed up just once. The rearrangement joins TRBV27 to TRBJ2-7; D is perhaps TRBD1 (5 bases). CDR1 is MNHEY and CDR2 is SMNVEV in the germline V gene (reference sequence). V lost 5 bases to trimming and J lost 4 bases, with 9 bases between them. There are 12 residues in the CDR3. The CDR3 coding sequence is TGTGCCAGCAGTCCGCAGGGTTACGAGCAGTACTTC. This encodes CASSPQGYEQYF.

The rearrangement uses TRBV7-8 and TRBJ1-5; TRBD1 matches 9 bases. The germline gives CDR1 SGHVS, CDR2 FQNEAQ. J was trimmed by 0 bases and V by 5 bases; bases with no gene match: 14. The CDR3 has 19 residues. This CDR3 reads CASSQQQGAGVYSNQPQHF. CDR3 nucleotides: TGTGCCAGCAGCCAACAACAGGGGGCGGGTGTGTATAGCAATCAGCCCCAGCATTTT.

For this clone: A single base separates this from a much larger clone, so it may be a read error. The same CDR3 can be traced to other DNA sequences in this sample. The rearrangement uses TRBV2 and TRBJ1-1, with D possibly matching TRBD1 (6 bases). The germline V gene encodes CDR1 SNHLY and CDR2 FYNNEI. This CDR3 is 13 amino acids long. Trimming stripped 9 bases from V and 1 base from J, with 12 bases between. CDR3 residues: CASKGQSNTEAFF. The CDR3 nucleotides are TGTGCCAGTAAAGGACAGTCGAACACTGAAGCTTTCTTT.